This T cell receptor beta chain was sequenced during a study of blood T cell repertoires in COVID-19. This CDR3 is 16 amino acids long. V was clipped by 5 bases and J by 2 bases, with 13 bases between them. Per germline, CDR1 SGHVS and CDR2 FNYEAQ. TCRdb's table, derived via immunoSEQ multiplex PCR, lists solely in-frame clones and lacks some. The table lists under 350,000 clones, roughly 90% of them singletons. The J gene is TRBJ2-6, the V gene TRBV7-6, with D maybe TRBD2 (5 bases). Sequencing was carried out using peripheral blood. The clonotype was recovered from a man aged 50 to 60 with acute or convalescent COVID-19. The CDR3 region is CASSRTRAPGANVLTF. The CDR3 DNA reads as TGTGCCAGCAGCAGAACTAGGGCGCCTGGGGCCAACGTCCTGACTTTC.